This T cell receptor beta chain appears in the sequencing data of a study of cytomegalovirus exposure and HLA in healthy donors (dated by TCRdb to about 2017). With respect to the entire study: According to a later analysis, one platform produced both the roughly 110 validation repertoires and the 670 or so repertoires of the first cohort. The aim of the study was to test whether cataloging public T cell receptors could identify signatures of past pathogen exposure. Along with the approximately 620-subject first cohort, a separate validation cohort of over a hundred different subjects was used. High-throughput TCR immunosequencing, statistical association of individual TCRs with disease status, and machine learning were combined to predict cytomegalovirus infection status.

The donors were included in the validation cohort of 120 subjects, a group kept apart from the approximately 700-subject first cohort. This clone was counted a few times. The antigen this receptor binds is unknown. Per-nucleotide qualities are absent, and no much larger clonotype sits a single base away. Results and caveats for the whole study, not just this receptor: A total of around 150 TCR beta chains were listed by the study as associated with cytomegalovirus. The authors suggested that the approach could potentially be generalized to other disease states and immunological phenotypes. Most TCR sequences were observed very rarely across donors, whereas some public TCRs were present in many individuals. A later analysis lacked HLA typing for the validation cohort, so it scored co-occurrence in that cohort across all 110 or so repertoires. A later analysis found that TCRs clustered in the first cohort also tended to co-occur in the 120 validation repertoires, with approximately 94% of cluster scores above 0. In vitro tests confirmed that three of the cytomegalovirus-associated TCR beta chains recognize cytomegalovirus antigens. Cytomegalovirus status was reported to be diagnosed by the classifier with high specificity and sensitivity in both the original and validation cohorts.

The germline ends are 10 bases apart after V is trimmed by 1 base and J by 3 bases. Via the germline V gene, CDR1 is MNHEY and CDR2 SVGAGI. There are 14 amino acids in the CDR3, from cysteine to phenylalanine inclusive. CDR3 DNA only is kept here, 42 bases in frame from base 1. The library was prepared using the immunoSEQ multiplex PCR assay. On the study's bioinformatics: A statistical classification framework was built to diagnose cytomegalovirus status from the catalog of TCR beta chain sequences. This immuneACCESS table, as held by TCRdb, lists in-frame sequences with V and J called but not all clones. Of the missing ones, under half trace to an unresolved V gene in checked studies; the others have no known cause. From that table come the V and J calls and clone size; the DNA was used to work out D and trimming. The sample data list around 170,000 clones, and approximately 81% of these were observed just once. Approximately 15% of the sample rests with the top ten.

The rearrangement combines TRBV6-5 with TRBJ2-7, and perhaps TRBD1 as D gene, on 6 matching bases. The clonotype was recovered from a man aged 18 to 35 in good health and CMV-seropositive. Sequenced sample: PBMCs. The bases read TGTGCCAGCAGTTACTGGCAGGGGAGCTACGAGCAGTACTTC. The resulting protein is CASSYWQGSYEQYF.